Sequencing of this T cell receptor (beta chain) was carried out in a study of regulatory T cells in long-lasting Graves disease (TCRdb year 2021). Looking at the study overall: Persistent Graves' disease was defined as persistently positive TSH receptor autoantibodies together with antithyroid drug treatment for over 5 years. The study took place in China and was registered as a clinical trial. Persistent Graves' disease patients were compared with newly diagnosed Graves' disease patients by peripheral blood TCR sequencing and RNA sequencing. In the clinical cohort, patients with persistent Graves' disease had used antithyroid drugs for an average of around 10 years. A total of roughly 33 samples underwent TCR sequencing: about 13 from persistent and about 20 from newly diagnosed Graves' disease patients.

General findings and caveats noted by the study authors: More public clonotypes were shared among persistent patients (roughly 2,700) than among newly diagnosed patients (more than 900). The study examined only peripheral blood because the primary lesion, thyroid tissue, could not be accessed. Compared with newly diagnosed patients, persistent Graves' disease patients had lower TCR Shannon entropy and fewer highly expanded clones, which suggests clonal expansion. Preferential use of TRBV28, TRBJ1-2 and TRBJ2-5 was observed in persistent disease, whereas TRBV20-1 and TRBJ2-1 were favored in newly diagnosed disease. The authors acknowledged the small sample size as a limitation that may reduce accuracy. Sequencing and analysis were limited to the TCR beta chain.

The sample's time point, from its label and the paper: persistent/refractory GD, antithyroid drugs over 5 years with positive TRAb. For both TCR sequencing and RNA sequencing, RNA was extracted from PBMCs using TRIzol. The diagnosis of Graves' disease was made according to American Thyroid Association guidelines. Patients for the study were recruited at an endocrinology department in Xi'an, China. From each patient, approximately 9 milliliters of peripheral blood was collected into an EDTA anticoagulant tube. Ficoll Paque Plus density gradient separation was used to isolate PBMCs, and no further T cell sorting was performed. An Agilent 2100 Bioanalyzer and agarose gel were used to check RNA quality, while a NanoDrop 2000 measured RNA concentration. The method behind the library was multiplex PCR. TCRdb shows the sequencer as Illumina HiSeq 4000. CDR3 regions were amplified by Arm-PCR with iRepertoire HTBI primers to construct TCR beta libraries. Before sequencing, the PCR products went through gel purification. In the paper's pipeline: Gene usage analysis of CDR3 amino acid clonotypes used the roughly 60 TRBV and more than 13 TRBJ segments found across samples. Filtered high-quality paired reads were merged into contigs using COPE and FqMerger. BLAST was used to align contigs to IMGT TRBV, TRBD and TRBJ reference genes, and CDR3 was defined according to IMGT. Any clonotype with a frequency above 0.1% was classified as a highly expanded clone. Shannon entropy was used to measure repertoire diversity, and the Gini coefficient was used to measure V-J evenness. Clonotypes shared by more than one individual were considered public. TCRdb reprocessed the public reads (quality trimming at Q25 with fastp, clone calling with MiXCR) and kept in-frame beta chains. Merged by CDR3 protein, the rows form single entries marked with the most common genes and DNA. TCRdb's processing, not the study's, gives the V and J calls here. This sample gives roughly 430,000 distinct CDR3 sequences in total; approximately 22% of them show up just once. The ten largest account for roughly 13% of the sample.

In the case of this clonotype: Its antigen is not yet known. At one of its ends the junction is not consistent with the germline gene, which may arise from a read error.

CDR1 and CDR2, per the germline V gene, are SGHAT and FQNNGV. The CDR3 goes from the cysteine to the phenylalanine over 16 residues. Only CDR3 DNA is held: 48 bases, read in frame from base 1. The rearranged chain carries TRBV11-2 and TRBJ1-5; the best D guess is TRBD1, with 6 bases matching. The sample consisted of peripheral blood mononuclear cells (PBMCs), taken when the disease was refractory, from a patient treated with antithyroid drugs. This clonotype was obtained from a female donor with Graves disease. The CDR3 reads CASSQEGVGGNQPQHF. The DNA sequence is as follows: TGCGCCAGCAGCCAAGAGGGGGTAGGAGGCAATCAGCCCCAGCATTTT. This CDR3, with the reference TRBV11-2 and TRBJ1-5 proteins standing in past its ends, gives the full variable domain EAGVAQSPRYKIIEKRQSVAFWCNPISGHATLYWYQQILGQGPKLLIQFQNNGVVDDSQLPKDRFSAERLKGVDSTLKIQPAKLEDSAVYLCASSQEGVGGNQPQHFGDGTRLSIL.